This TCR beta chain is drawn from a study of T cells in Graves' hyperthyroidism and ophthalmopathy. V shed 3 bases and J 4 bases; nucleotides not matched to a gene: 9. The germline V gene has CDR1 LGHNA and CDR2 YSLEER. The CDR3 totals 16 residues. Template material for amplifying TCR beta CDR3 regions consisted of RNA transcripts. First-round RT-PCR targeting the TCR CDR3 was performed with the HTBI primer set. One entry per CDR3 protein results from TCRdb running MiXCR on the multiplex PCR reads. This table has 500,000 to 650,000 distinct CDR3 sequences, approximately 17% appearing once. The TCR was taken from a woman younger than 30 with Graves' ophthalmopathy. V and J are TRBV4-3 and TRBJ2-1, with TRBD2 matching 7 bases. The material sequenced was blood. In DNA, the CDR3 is TGCGCCAGCAGCCAGGACCGCGGGAGAGGTTACAATGAGCAGTTCTTC. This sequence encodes CASSQDRGRGYNEQFF.